The clone carrying this T cell receptor beta chain turned up a few times. Antigen specificity is unknown. The sample is drawn from a study of identical twins. Study findings and constraints: Less excess twin sharing appeared in beta out-of-frame sequences. Cross-sectional statistics, not tracking of the same donors, supported the conclusions.

Trimming took 2 bases from V and 3 from J; bases not matched to a gene: 5. The CDR3 spans 15 residues. Germline CDR1 SGHTA, CDR2 FQGNSA. Unique molecular identifiers were present on the cDNA, which also gained a universal primer site by template switching. TCRdb used MiXCR to reprocess the 5' RACE reads, holding one entry per CDR3 protein. The table has about 430,000 distinct CDR3 sequences, roughly 18% seen once. The chain has TRBV7-2 and TRBJ2-3; 7 bases align to TRBD2. This clonotype was obtained from a man in his fifties or sixties in good health. The sequenced sample was naive T cells sorted from blood. CDR3: CASSLFQGLTDTQYF. DNA for the CDR3: TGTGCCAGCAGCTTATTCCAGGGACTAACAGATACGCAGTATTTT.